This TCR beta chain is from a study of T-cell reconstitution after alpha-beta-depleted transplantation in children. Study outcomes and limitations: After one year, T-cell counts and TCRbeta diversity mostly came from new T cells. Certain patients had high TCRbeta diversity at day 60, and it came from recipient T cells and thymic progenitors that survived. Expanded graft clones, several hundred of them, were reportedly the source of alpha-beta T cells about two months after transplant.

Unique molecular identifiers featured in how the TCRbeta library was prepared. A single record per CDR3 protein comes from TCRdb applying MiXCR to the PCR reads. The repertoire has 300,000 or so distinct CDR3 sequences, approximately 23% of them found once; the top ten carry about 10%. To note about this clonotype: Its specificity is unknown.

Sequenced material: PBMCs, mostly from graft donor cells, taken 180 days after TCRalphabeta/CD19-depleted stem cell transplant. This sequence was found in a male patient between 5 and 17 years old who had a stem cell transplant for acute lymphoblastic leukemia, so the T cells may come from the graft donor.

For the CDR3, the DNA is TGTGCCAGCTCACCAATCGACAGTTGGGGCTACACCTTC. Translating gives CASSPIDSWGYTF. The gene calls are TRBV18 and TRBJ1-2; D is perhaps TRBD1 (5 bases). Trimming removed 2 bases at V and 8 bases at J, with 12 bases between. The length of the CDR3 is 13 residues. Per the germline V gene, CDR1 is KGHSH and CDR2 is LQKENI.